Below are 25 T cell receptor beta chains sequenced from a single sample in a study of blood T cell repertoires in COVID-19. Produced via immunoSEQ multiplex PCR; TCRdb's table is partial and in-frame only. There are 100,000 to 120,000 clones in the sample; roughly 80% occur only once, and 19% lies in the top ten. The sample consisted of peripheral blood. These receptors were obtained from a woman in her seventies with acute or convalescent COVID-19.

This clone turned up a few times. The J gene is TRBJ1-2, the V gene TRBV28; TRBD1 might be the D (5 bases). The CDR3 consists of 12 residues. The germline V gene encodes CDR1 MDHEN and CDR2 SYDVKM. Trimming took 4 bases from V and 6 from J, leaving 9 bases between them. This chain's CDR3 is CASSSKGHGYTF. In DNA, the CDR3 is TGTGCCAGCAGTTCGAAGGGGCATGGCTACACCTTC.

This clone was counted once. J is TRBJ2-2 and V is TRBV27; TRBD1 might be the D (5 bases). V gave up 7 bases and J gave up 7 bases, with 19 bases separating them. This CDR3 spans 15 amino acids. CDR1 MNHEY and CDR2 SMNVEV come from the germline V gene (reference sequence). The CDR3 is CASNQLGPYSGELFF. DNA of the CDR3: TGTGCCAGCAATCAATTGGGGCCCTACAGCGGGGAGCTGTTTTTT.

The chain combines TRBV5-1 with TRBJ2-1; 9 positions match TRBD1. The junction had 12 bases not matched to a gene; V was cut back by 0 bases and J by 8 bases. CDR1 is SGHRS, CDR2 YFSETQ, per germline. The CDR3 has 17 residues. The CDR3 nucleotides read TGCGCCAGCAGCTTGGCCGGGCGGACAGGGGCTTACGATGAGCAGTTCTTC. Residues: CASSLAGRTGAYDEQFF.

The CDR3 bases are TGTGCCATCAGAGGGACAGGGGTCGGGAACACTGAAGCTTTCTTT. Amino acid sequence: CAIRGTGVGNTEAFF. The chain has TRBV10-3 and TRBJ1-1, with 10 bases matching TRBD1. V was clipped by 6 bases and J by 1 base; unmatched bases: 5. The CDR3 length is 15 residues. Germline V gene sequence: CDR1 ENHRY, CDR2 SYGVKD.

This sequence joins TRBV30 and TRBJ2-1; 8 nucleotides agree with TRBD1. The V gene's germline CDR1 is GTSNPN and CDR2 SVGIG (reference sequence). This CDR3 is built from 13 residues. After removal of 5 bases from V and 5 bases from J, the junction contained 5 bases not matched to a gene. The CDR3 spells CAWGTGRNNEQFF. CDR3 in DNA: TGTGCCTGGGGGACAGGCCGAAACAATGAGCAGTTCTTC.

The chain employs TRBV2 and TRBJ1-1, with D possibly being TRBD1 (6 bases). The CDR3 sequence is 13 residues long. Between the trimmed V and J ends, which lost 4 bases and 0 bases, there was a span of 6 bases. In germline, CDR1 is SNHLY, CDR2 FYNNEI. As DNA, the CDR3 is TGTGCCAGCAGTGGGGACATGAACACTGAAGCTTTCTTT. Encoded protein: CASSGDMNTEAFF.

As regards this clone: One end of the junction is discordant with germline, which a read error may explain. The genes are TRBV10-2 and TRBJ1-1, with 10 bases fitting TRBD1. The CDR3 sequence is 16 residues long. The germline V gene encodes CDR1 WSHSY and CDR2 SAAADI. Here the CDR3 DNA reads TGCGCCAGCACTGAGTCGGACAGGGGGAGGTTGACTGAAGCTTTCTTT. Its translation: CASTESDRGRLTEAFF.

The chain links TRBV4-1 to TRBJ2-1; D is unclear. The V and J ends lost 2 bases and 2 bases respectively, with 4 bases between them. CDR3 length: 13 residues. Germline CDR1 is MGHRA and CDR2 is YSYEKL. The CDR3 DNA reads TGCGCCAGCAGCCAACCGGCCTACAATGAGCAGTTCTTC. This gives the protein CASSQPAYNEQFF.

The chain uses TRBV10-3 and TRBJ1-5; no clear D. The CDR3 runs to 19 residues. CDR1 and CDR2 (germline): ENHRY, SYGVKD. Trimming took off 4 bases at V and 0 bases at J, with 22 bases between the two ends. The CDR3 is CAISVLHRITAYSNQPQHF. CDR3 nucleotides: TGTGCCATCAGTGTGCTCCACCGTATAACAGCTTATAGCAATCAGCCCCAGCATTTT.

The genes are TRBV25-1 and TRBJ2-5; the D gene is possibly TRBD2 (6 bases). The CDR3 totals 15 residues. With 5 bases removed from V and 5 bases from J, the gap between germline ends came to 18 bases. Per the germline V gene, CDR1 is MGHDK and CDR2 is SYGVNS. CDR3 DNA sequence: TGTGCCAGCAGTCATACTAGCTATTGGGGCGAGACCCAGTACTTC. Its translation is CASSHTSYWGETQYF.

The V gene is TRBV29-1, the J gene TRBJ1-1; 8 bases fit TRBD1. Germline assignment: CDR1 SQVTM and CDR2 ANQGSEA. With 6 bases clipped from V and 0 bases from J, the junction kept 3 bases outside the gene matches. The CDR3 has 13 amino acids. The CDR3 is CSVAGGLNTEAFF. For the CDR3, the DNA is TGCAGCGTGGCAGGGGGCTTGAACACTGAAGCTTTCTTT.

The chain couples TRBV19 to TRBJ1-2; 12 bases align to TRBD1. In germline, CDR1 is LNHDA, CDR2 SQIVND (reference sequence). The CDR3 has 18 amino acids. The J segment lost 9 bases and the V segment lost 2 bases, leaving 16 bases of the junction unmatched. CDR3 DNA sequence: TGTGCCAGTAGTATAATTCGTGGGGACAGGGGGCTCACTACGAGCTACACCTTC. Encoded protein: CASSIIRGDRGLTTSYTF.

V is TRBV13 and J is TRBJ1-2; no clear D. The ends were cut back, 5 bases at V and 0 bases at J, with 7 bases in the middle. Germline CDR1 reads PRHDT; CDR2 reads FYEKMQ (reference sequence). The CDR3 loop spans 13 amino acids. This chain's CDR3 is CASSQPANYGYTF. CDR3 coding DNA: TGTGCCAGCAGCCAACCGGCTAACTATGGCTACACCTTC.

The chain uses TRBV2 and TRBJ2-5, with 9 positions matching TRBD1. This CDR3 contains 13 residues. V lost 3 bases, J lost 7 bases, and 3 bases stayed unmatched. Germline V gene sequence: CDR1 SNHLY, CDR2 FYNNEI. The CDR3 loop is CASSEDRGATQYF. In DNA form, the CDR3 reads TGTGCCAGCAGTGAGGACAGGGGAGCGACCCAGTACTTC.

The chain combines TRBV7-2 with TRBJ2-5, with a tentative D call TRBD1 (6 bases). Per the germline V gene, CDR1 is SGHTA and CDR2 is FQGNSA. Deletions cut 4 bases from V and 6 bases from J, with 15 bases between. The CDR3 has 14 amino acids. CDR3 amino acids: CASSSGTPVKTQYF. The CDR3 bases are TGTGCCAGCAGCTCCGGGACACCCGTAAAGACCCAGTACTTC.

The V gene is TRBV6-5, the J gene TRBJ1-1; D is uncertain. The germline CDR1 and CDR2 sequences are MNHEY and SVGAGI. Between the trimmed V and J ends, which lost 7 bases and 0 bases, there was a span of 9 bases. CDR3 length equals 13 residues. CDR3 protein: CASTRGVNTEAFF. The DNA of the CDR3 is TGTGCCAGCACCCGCGGGGTGAACACTGAAGCTTTCTTT.

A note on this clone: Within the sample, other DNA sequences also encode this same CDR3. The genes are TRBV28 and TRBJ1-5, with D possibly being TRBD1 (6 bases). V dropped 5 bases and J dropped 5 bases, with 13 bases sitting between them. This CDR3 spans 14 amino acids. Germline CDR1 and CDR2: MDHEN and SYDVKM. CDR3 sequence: CASSPGQNHQPQHF. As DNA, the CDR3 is TGTGCCAGCAGTCCCGGACAGAATCATCAGCCCCAGCATTTT. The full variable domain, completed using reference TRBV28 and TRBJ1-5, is DVKVTQSSRYLVKRTGEKVFLECVQDMDHENMFWYRQDPGLGLRLIYFSYDVKMKEKGDIPEGYSVSREKKERFSLILESASTNQTSMYLCASSPGQNHQPQHFGDGTRLSIL.

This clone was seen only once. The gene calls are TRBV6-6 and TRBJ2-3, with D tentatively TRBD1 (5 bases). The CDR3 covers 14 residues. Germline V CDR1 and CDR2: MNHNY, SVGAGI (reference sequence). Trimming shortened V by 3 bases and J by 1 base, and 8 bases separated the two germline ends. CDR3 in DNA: TGTGCCAGCAGTTATGGACAAGGCACAGATACGCAGTATTTT. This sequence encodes CASSYGQGTDTQYF.

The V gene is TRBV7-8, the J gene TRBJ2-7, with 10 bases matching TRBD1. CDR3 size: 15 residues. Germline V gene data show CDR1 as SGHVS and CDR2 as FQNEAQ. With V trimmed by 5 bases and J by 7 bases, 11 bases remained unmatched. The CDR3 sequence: CASSIDRGHHREQYF. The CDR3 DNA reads TGTGCCAGCAGCATTGACAGGGGGCATCATCGGGAGCAGTACTTC.

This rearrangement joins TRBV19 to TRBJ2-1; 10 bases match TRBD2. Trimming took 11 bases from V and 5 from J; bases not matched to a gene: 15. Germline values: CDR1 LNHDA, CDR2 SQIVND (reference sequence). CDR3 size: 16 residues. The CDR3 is CASKDQSSGGHNEQFF. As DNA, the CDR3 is TGTGCCTCCAAAGACCAATCTAGCGGGGGACACAATGAGCAGTTCTTC.

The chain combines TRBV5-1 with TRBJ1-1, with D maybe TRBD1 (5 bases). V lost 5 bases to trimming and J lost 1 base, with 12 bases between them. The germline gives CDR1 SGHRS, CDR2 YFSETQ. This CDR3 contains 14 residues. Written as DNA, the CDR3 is TGCGCCAGCAGGACGGTGACAGCGAACACTGAAGCTTTCTTT. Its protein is CASRTVTANTEAFF.

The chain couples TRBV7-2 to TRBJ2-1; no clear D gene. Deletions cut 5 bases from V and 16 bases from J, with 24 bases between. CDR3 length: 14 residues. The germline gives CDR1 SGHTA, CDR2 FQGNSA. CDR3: CASSPIILSADFFF. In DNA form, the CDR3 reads TGTGCCAGCAGCCCCATCATCTTAAGCGCGGATTTCTTCTTC.

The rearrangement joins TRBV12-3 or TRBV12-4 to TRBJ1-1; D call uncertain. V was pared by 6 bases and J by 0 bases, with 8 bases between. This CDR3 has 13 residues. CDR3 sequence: CASSTSLNTEAFF. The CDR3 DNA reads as TGTGCCAGCAGCACTTCCTTGAACACTGAAGCTTTCTTT.

As DNA, the CDR3 is TGTGCCAGCCGGACTAGCGGGGCGAACACCGGGGAGCTGTTTTTT. Its protein product is CASRTSGANTGELFF. The chain has TRBV2 and TRBJ2-2, with 12 bases identical to TRBD2. This CDR3 contains 15 residues. Germline values: CDR1 SNHLY, CDR2 FYNNEI. J lost 0 bases, V lost 8 bases, and 1 base had no gene match.

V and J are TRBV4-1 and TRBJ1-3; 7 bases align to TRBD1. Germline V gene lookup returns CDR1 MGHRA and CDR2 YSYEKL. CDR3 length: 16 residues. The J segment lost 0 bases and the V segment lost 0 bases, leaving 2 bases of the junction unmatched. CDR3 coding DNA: TGCGCCAGCAGCCAAGATAGGACAGGCTCTGGAAACACCATATATTTT. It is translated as CASSQDRTGSGNTIYF.